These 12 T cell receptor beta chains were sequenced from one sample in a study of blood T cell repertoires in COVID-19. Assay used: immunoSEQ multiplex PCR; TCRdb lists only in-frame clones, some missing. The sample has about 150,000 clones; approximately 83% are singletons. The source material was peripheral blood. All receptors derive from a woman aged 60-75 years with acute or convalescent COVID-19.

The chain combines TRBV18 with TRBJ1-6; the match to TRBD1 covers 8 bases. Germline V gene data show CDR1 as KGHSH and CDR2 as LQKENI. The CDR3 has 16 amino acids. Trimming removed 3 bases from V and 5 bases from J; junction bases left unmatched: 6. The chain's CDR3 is CASSPRLQGDNSPLHF. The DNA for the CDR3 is TGTGCCAGCTCACCCCGCTTACAGGGGGATAATTCACCCCTCCACTTT. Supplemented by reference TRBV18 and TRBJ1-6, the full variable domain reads NAGVMQNPRHLVRRRGQEARLRCSPMKGHSHVYWYRQLPEEGLKFMVYLQKENIIDESGMPKERFSAEFPKEGPSILRIQQVVRGDSAAYFCASSPRLQGDNSPLHFGNGTRLTVT.

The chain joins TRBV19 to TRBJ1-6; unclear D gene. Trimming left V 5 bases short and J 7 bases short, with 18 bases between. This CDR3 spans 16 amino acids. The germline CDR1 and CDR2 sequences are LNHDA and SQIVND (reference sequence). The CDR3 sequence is CASSPAGRSGNSPLHF. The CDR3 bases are TGTGCCAGTAGTCCCGCGGGGAGGTCGGGGAATTCACCCCTCCACTTT.

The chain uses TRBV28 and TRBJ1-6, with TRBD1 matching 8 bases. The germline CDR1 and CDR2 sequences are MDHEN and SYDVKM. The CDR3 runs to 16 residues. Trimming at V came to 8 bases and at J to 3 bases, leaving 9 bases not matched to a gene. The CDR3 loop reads CASLRDRTFYNSPLHF. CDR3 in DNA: TGTGCCAGCCTCCGGGACAGGACCTTCTATAATTCACCCCTCCACTTT.

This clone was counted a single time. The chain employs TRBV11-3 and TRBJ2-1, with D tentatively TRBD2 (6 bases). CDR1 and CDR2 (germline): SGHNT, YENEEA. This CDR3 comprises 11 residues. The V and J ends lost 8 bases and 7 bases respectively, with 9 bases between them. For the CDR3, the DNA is TGTGCCAGCTCCCGGGGGAATGAGCAGTTCTTC. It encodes CASSRGNEQFF.

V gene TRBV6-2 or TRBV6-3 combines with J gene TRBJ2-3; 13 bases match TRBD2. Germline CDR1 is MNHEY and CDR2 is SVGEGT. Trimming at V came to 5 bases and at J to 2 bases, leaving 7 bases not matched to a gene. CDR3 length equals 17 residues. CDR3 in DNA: TGTGCCAGCAGTGGGACTAGCGGGGCGATCCTCACAGATACGCAGTATTTT. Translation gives CASSGTSGAILTDTQYF.

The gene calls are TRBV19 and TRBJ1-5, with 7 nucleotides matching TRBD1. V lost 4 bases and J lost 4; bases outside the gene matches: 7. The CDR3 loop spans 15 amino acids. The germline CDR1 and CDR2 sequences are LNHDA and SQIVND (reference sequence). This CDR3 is CASSKGLRGNQPQHF. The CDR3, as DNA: TGTGCCAGTAGTAAAGGACTCAGGGGGAATCAGCCCCAGCATTTT.

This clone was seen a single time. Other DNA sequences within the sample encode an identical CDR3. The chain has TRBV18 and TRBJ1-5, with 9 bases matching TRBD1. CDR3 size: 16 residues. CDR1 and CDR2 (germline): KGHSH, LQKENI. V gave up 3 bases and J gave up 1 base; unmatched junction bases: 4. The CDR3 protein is CASSPTGGVSNQPQHF. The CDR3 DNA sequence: TGTGCCAGCTCACCGACAGGGGGGGTGAGCAATCAGCCCCAGCATTTT.

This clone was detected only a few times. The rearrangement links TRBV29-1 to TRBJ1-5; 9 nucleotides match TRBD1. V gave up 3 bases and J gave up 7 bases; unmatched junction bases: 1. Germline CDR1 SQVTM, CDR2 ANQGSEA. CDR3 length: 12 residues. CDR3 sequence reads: CSVETGGQPQHF. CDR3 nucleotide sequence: TGCAGCGTTGAGACAGGGGGACAGCCCCAGCATTTT. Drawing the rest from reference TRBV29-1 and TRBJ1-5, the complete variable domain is SAVISQKPSRDICQRGTSLTIQCQVDSQVTMMFWYRQQPGQSLTLIATANQGSEATYESGFVIDKFPISRPNLTFSTLTVSNMSPEDSSIYLCSVETGGQPQHFGDGTRLSIL.

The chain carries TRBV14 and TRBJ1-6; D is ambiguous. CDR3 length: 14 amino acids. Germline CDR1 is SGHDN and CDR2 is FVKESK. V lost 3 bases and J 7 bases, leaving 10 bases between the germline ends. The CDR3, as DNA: TGTGCCAGCAGCCAGGTTGGCAGAAATTCACCCCTCCACTTT. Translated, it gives CASSQVGRNSPLHF.

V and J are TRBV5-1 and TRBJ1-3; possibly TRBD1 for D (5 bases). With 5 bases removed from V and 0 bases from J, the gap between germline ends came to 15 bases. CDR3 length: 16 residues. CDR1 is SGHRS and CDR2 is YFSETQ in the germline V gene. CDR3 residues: CASSPAGPDSGNTIYF. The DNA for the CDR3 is TGCGCCAGCAGTCCCGCGGGGCCTGACTCTGGAAACACCATATATTTT.

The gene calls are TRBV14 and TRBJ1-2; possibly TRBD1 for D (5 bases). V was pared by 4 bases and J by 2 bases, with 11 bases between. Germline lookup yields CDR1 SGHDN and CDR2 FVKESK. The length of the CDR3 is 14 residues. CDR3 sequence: CASSPQGINYGYTF. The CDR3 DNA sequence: TGTGCCAGCAGCCCCCAGGGTATCAACTATGGCTACACCTTC.

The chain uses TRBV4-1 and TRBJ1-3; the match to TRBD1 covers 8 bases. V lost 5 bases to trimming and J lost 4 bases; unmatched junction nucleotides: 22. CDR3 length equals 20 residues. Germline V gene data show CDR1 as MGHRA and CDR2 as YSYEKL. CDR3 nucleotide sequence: TGCGCCAGCAGCACAAAAAGGACAGGGAGTATTGGTTCGACCGGAAACACCATATATTTT. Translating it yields CASSTKRTGSIGSTGNTIYF.